This T cell receptor beta chain was observed in a study of blood T cells in healthy people across ages. Trimming removed 3 bases at V and 6 bases at J, with 15 bases between. Germline CDR1 DFQATT, CDR2 SNEGSKA (reference sequence). This CDR3 is built from 14 residues. Primers used in a second PCR of about 7 to 11 cycles were a sample-barcoded 5' primer and a J-beta primer mix. TCRdb processed the 5' RACE reads anew with MiXCR; each CDR3 protein has one entry. Of some 1,800,000 distinct CDR3 sequences listed, approximately 39% are singletons. V usage is TRBV20-1 and J usage is TRBJ1-5; D may be TRBD1 (6 bases). The clonotype was recovered from a human donor in good health. The sequencing input was blood. As DNA, the CDR3 is TGCAGTGCTAGTCGGGGGGGCGCGGGTCAGCCCCAGCATTTT. Amino acids: CSASRGGAGQPQHF.